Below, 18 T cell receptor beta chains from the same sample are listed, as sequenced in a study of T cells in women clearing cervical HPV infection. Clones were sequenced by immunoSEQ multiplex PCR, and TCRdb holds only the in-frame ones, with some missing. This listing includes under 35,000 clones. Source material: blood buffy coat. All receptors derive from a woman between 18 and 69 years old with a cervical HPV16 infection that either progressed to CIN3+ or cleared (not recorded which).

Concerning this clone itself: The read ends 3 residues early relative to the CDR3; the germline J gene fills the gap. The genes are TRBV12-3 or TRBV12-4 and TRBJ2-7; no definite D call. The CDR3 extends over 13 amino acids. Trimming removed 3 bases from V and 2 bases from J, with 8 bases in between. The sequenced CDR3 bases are TGTGCCAGCAGTTTCGTCAGGACCTACGAG. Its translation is CASSFVRTYE. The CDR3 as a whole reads CASSFVRTYEQYF.

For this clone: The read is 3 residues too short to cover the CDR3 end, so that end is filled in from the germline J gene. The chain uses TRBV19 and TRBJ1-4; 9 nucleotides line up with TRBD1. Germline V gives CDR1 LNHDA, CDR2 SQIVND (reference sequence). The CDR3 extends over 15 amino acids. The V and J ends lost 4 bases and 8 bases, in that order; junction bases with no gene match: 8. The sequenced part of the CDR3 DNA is TGTGCCAGTAGTAAGGGGGACAGGGTGAACGAAAAA. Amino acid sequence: CASSKGDRVNEK. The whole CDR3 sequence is CASSKGDRVNEKLFF.

CDR3 DNA (partial): TGTGCCAGCAGCAAGAGGACAGGGTTTGCCGGGGAG. Amino acids: CASSKRTGFAGE. The complete CDR3 sequence is CASSKRTGFAGELFF. This rearrangement joins TRBV5-6 to TRBJ2-2, with TRBD1 identical over 8 bases. The CDR3 is cut off 3 residues early in the read; its end comes from the germline J gene. V lost 4 bases, J lost 6 bases, and 8 bases stayed unmatched. CDR3 size: 15 residues. The germline V gene has CDR1 SGHDT and CDR2 YYEEEE. The full variable domain, with the rest looked up from reference TRBV5-6 and TRBJ2-2, is DAGVTQSPTHLIKTRGQQVTLRCSPKSGHDTVSWYQQALGQGPQFIFQYYEEEERQRGNFPDRFSGHQFPNYSSELNVNALLLGDSALYLCASSKRTGFAGELFFGEGSRLTVL.

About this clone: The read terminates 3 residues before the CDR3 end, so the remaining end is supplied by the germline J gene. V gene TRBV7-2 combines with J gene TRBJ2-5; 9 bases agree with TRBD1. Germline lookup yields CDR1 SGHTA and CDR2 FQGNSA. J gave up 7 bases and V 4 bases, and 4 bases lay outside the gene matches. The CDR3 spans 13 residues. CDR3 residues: CASSWDRVGTQYF. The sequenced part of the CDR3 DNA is TGTGCCAGCAGCTGGGACAGGGTAGGGACC.

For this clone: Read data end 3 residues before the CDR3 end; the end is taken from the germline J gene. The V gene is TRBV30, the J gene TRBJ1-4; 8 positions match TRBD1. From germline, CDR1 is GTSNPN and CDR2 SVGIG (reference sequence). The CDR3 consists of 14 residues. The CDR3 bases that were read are TGTGCCTGGAGGCGGACAGGGAGAAATTCACCA. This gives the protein CAWRRTGRNSP. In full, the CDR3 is CAWRRTGRNSPLFF.

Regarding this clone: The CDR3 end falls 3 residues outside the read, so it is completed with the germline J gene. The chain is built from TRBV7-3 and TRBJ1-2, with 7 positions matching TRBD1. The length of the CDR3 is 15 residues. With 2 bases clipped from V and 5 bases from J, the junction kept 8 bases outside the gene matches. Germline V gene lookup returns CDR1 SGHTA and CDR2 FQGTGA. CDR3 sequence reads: CASSLDKGAPYGYTF. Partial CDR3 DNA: TGTGCCAGCAGCTTAGACAAGGGGGCCCCATATGGC.

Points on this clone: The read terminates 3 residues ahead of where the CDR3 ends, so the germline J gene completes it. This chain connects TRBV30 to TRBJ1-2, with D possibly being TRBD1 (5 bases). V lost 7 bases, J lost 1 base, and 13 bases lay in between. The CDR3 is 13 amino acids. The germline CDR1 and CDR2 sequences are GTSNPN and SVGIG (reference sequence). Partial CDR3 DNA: TGTGCCTATGGCAGGGATTTTAACTATGGC. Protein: CAYGRDFNYG. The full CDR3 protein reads CAYGRDFNYGYTF.

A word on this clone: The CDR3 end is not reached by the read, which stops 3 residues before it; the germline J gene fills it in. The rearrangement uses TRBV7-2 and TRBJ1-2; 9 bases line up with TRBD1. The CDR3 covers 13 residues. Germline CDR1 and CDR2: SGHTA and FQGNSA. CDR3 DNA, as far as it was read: TGTGCCAGCAGCTACGGACAGGGGAGCGGC. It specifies CASSYGQGSG. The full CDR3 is CASSYGQGSGYTF.

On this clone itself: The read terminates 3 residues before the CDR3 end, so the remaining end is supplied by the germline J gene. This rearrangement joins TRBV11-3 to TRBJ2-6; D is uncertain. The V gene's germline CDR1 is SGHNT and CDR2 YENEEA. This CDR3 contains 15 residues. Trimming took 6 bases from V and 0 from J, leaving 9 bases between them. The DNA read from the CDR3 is TGTGCCAGCAGTTGGCGGATCTCTGGGGCCAACGTC. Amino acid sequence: CASSWRISGANV. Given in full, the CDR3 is CASSWRISGANVLTF.

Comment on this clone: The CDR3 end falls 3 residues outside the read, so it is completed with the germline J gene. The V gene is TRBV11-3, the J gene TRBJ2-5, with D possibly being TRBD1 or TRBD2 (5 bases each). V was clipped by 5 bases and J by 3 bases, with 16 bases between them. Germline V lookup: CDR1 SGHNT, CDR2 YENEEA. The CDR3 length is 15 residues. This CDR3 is CASSHSVRGEETQYF. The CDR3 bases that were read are TGTGCCAGCAGCCACTCGGTGAGAGGGGAAGAGACC. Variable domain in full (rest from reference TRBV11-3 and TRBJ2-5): EAGVVQSPRYKIIEKKQPVAFWCNPISGHNTLYWYLQNLGQGPELLIRYENEEAVDDSQLPKDRFSAERLKGVDSTLKIQPAELGDSAVYLCASSHSVRGEETQYFGPGTRLLVL.

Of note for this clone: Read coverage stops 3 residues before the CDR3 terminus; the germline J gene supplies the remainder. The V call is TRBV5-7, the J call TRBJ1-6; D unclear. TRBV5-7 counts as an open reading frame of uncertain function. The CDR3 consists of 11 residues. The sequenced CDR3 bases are TGTGCCAGCAGCTTGGCGCTATCC. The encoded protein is CASSLALS. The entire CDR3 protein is CASSLALSLHF.

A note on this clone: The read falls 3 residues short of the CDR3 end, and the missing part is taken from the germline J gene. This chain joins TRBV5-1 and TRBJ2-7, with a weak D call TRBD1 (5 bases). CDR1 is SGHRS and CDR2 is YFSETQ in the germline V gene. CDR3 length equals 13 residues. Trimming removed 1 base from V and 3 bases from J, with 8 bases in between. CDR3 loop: CASSLSQGYEQYF. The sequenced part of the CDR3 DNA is TGCGCCAGCAGCTTGTCTCAGGGCTACGAG.

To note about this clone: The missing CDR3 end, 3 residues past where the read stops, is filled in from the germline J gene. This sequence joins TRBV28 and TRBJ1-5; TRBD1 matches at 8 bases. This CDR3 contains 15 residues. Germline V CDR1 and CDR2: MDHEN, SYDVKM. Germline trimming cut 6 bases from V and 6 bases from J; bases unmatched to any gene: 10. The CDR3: CASRPHRGWVQPQHF. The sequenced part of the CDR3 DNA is TGTGCCAGCAGGCCGCACAGGGGGTGGGTTCAGCCC.

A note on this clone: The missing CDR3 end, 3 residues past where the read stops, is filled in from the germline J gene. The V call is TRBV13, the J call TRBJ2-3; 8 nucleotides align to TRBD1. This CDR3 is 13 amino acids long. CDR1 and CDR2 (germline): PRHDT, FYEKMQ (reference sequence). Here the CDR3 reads CASAQGAIETQYF. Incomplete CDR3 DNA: TGTGCCAGCGCCCAGGGGGCTATTGAGACG.

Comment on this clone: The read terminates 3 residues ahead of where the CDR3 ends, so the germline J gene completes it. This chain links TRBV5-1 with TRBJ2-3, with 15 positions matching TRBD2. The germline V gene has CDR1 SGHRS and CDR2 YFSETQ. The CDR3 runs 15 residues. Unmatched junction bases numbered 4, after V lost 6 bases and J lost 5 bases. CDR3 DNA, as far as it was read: TGCGCCAGCACAGGACTAGCGGGAGGGGAAGATACG. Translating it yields CASTGLAGGEDT. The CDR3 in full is CASTGLAGGEDTQYF.

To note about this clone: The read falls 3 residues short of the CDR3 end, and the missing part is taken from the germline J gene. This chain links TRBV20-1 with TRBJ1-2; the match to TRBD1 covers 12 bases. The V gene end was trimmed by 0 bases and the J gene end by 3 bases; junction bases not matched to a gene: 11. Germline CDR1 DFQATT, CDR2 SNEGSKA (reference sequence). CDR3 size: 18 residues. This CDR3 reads CSARDLRDRGPNHYGYTF. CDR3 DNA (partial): TGCAGTGCTAGAGACCTCCGGGACAGGGGGCCTAACCACTATGGC.

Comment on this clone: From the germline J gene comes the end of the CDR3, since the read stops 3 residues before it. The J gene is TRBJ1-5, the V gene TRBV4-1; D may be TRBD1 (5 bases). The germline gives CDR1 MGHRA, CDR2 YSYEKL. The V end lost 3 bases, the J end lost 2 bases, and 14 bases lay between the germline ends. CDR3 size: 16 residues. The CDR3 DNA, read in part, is TGCGCCAGCAGCCATACGGTGGGACTTCGCAATCAGCCC. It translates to CASSHTVGLRNQP. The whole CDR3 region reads CASSHTVGLRNQPQHF.

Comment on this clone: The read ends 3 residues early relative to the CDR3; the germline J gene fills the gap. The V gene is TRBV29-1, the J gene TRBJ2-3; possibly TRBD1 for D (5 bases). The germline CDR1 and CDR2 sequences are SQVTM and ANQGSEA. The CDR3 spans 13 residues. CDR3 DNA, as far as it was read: TGCAGCGTTGGGCCTTACGGACAAGAGACG. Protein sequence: CSVGPYGQET. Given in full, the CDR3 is CSVGPYGQETQYF.